The present TCR beta chain was sequenced within a study of shared clonotypes between healthy human individuals. The overall study: CD4 naive cells filled three plates per donor, CD4 memory three, CD8 naive two and CD8 memory one.

This clone was observed once. No antigen is known for it. CDR3 size: 15 residues. J lost 4 bases, V lost 1 base, and 5 bases had no gene match. Per the germline V gene, CDR1 is SGHRS and CDR2 is YFSETQ. Assay: immunoSEQ multiplex PCR; the TCRdb copy retains only in-frame clones and omits some. The sample carries more than 850,000 clones, about 80% recorded once. Study observations and caveats: Though the depth was large, rarefaction showed that sorted-subset sequencing was incomplete. Naive subsets usually exceeded memory subsets in estimated richness. Between several donors, naive CD4 clonotypes were shared at a level of about 5%.

Sequenced sample: memory CD4+ T cells from PBMCs. Subset: CD45RA-negative fraction. This receptor was identified in a man aged 18 to 30 in good health. Some clones in this sample may be carry-over from other donors' samples. This sequence joins TRBV5-1 and TRBJ1-5; 7 bases align to TRBD1. CDR3 nucleotides: TGCGCCAGCAGCTTGTCCGGGACAGCAAATCAGCCCCAGCATTTT. Translation: CASSLSGTANQPQHF.